This T cell receptor (beta chain) emerged from a study of cytomegalovirus exposure and HLA in healthy donors. Notes on the study in general: For TCR beta chains, V- and J-gene trimming was later linked to a missense DCLRE1C variant. Among immune exposure information, only CMV serostatus was available. The study assumed roughly uniform donor sequencing depth for presence/absence analyses.

13 Jbeta primers and 60 Vbeta primers were used for the PCR. As processed by the authors: An analysis performed later counted about 80 million unique TCR beta chains (roughly 11 million of them shared). Libraries were prepared by immunoSEQ multiplex PCR; TCRdb keeps only in-frame clonotypes and omits some of them. That table furnishes V, J and clone size, whereas the DNA furnished D and trimming. The table lists about 160,000 clones, 70% to 80% of them singletons. Comment on this clone: The target antigen is unknown.

Sequences were obtained from PBMCs. This clonotype originated in a woman between 45 and 60 years old in good health and CMV-seronegative.

The CDR3 nucleotides are TGTGCCAGCAGACCACCTCTCGGAGGGAGCAATCAGCCCCAGCATTTT. Its protein is CASRPPLGGSNQPQHF. The chain couples TRBV28 to TRBJ1-5; D is ambiguous. Trimming pared 6 bases from V and 1 base from J, leaving 16 bases between. Germline-derived CDR1 and CDR2 are MDHEN and SYDVKM. This CDR3 is 16 amino acids long.